These T cell receptor beta chains were read from a single sample in a study of cytomegalovirus exposure and HLA in healthy donors. Assay: immunoSEQ multiplex PCR; the TCRdb copy retains only in-frame clones and omits some. The sample comprises over 50,000 clones, around 83% of which are singletons, and about 1.5% rests with the top ten. Sequenced sample: PBMCs. Receptors originate from a man between 35 and 55 years old in good health and CMV-seronegative. Each CDR3 is given with its conserved first and last residue. D genes are given only for firm matches.

J gene: TRBJ2-2
D gene: -
V gene: TRBV19
CDR3 protein: CASKTQGVQTGELFF

J gene: TRBJ2-1
D gene: TRBD2
V gene: TRBV5-4
CDR3 protein: CASSTGEGLYNEQFF

J gene: TRBJ1-4
D gene: -
V gene: TRBV27
CDR3 protein: CASSLSAGTTNEKLFF

J gene: TRBJ1-2
D gene: -
V gene: TRBV7-9
CDR3 protein: CASSPVTGRGGYTF

J gene: TRBJ2-5
D gene: TRBD2
V gene: TRBV5-1
CDR3 protein: CASSSLAGETQYF

J gene: TRBJ1-5
D gene: TRBD1
V gene: TRBV7-2
CDR3 protein: CASSTQGANSNQPQHF

J gene: TRBJ2-5
D gene: TRBD1
V gene: TRBV6-6
CDR3 protein: CASSAGRGRETQYF

J gene: TRBJ1-6
D gene: TRBD1
V gene: TRBV11-2
CDR3 protein: CASSLKTGGDSPLHF

J gene: TRBJ1-6
D gene: -
V gene: TRBV4-3
CDR3 protein: CASSQDLWQGSPLHF

J gene: TRBJ2-4
D gene: -
V gene: TRBV28
CDR3 protein: CASRLSGLNLAKNIQYF

J gene: TRBJ1-2
D gene: -
V gene: TRBV25-1
CDR3 protein: CASNQADSYGYTF

J gene: TRBJ2-3
D gene: TRBD1
V gene: TRBV28
CDR3 protein: CASSGTGTGGRGDTQYF

J gene: TRBJ1-1
D gene: -
V gene: TRBV27
CDR3 protein: CASSLRGGEAFF

J gene: TRBJ2-1
D gene: -
V gene: TRBV18
CDR3 protein: CASSPLGLGHRNEQFF

J gene: TRBJ2-5
D gene: TRBD2
V gene: TRBV9
CDR3 protein: CASSPGTGGGETQYF

J gene: TRBJ1-5
D gene: TRBD1
V gene: TRBV19
CDR3 protein: CASSSQGAGQPQHF

J gene: TRBJ1-4
D gene: -
V gene: TRBV7-9
CDR3 protein: CASSLQGTNEKLFF

J gene: TRBJ1-6
D gene: TRBD1
V gene: TRBV30
CDR3 protein: CAWSTRQGASPLHF

J gene: TRBJ2-2
D gene: -
V gene: TRBV11-2
CDR3 protein: CASSPRGLPNTGELFF

J gene: TRBJ2-1
D gene: -
V gene: TRBV7-9
CDR3 protein: CASSIKGDEQFF

J gene: TRBJ2-1
D gene: TRBD1
V gene: TRBV7-2
CDR3 protein: CASSVDRGAGAINEQFF

J gene: TRBJ2-5
D gene: -
V gene: TRBV9
CDR3 protein: CASSVGVQGETQYF

J gene: TRBJ1-2
D gene: -
V gene: TRBV12-5
CDR3 protein: CASGLVLGRGPDWSRYTF

J gene: TRBJ1-4
D gene: TRBD1
V gene: TRBV6-6
CDR3 protein: CASSYPEGGSEKLFF

J gene: TRBJ1-2
D gene: -
V gene: TRBV5-1
CDR3 protein: CASSLVADEGYGYTF

J gene: TRBJ1-1
D gene: -
V gene: TRBV5-4
CDR3 protein: CASSLGRAGVKNTEAFF

J gene: TRBJ1-3
D gene: -
V gene: TRBV10-3
CDR3 protein: CAIPVGNTIYF

J gene: TRBJ1-4
D gene: TRBD1
V gene: TRBV7-9
CDR3 protein: CASSLDRGEKLFF

J gene: TRBJ1-4
D gene: -
V gene: TRBV9
CDR3 protein: CASSVGGGTSGEKLFF

J gene: TRBJ2-3
D gene: -
V gene: TRBV13
CDR3 protein: CASSHPGAGDTQYF

J gene: TRBJ2-5
D gene: -
V gene: TRBV29-1
CDR3 protein: CSVEVPSGFVGETQYF

J gene: TRBJ1-1
D gene: TRBD1
V gene: TRBV18
CDR3 protein: CASSPLTQGADTEAFF

J gene: TRBJ1-1
D gene: -
V gene: TRBV19
CDR3 protein: CASSIQKNTEAFF

J gene: TRBJ2-2
D gene: TRBD2
V gene: TRBV7-8
CDR3 protein: CASSLARIAGDFLDTGELFF

J gene: TRBJ2-2
D gene: -
V gene: TRBV4-3
CDR3 protein: CASSQTTDANTGELFF

J gene: TRBJ2-7
D gene: -
V gene: TRBV5-8
CDR3 protein: CASSLNSYEQYF

J gene: TRBJ1-1
D gene: -
V gene: TRBV15
CDR3 protein: CATSRETGNTEAFF

J gene: TRBJ1-1
D gene: TRBD1
V gene: TRBV11-2
CDR3 protein: CASSSLGTGLGNTEAFF

J gene: TRBJ2-5
D gene: -
V gene: TRBV5-6
CDR3 protein: CASSLGAGTQETQYF

J gene: TRBJ2-2
D gene: -
V gene: TRBV7-9
CDR3 protein: CASSLRGYTGELFF

J gene: TRBJ1-3
D gene: TRBD1
V gene: TRBV4-2
CDR3 protein: CASSQEGRGGNTIYF